Listed here is a single T cell receptor (beta chain). Antigen specificity is unknown. Here immunoSEQ multiplex PCR was the method, and the copy in TCRdb shows in-frame clones only, minus some. The sample holds some 15,000 clones, approximately 80% seen once. The source of the sample is a study of PD-1 blockade in mismatch repair-deficient tumors. About the study: Patients had about eleven mismatch repair-deficient cancer types and were previously treated and progressing.

Study findings and constraints: Tumor-resident clones, often undetectable pretreatment in blood, expanded then contracted after pembrolizumab.

TCR sequencing covered a few patients who responded to pembrolizumab. Trimming took 0 bases from V and 0 from J, leaving 15 bases between them. Germline V gene data show CDR1 as MRHNA and CDR2 as SNTAGT. The CDR3 is 18 amino acids. This TCR was sampled from an adult with mismatch repair-deficient cancer. This material consisted of PBMCs, taken about 15 weeks after starting pembrolizumab. This chain connects TRBV6-4 to TRBJ1-3, with TRBD1 as a possible D gene (6 bases). In DNA form, the CDR3 reads TGTGCCAGCAGTGACTCGAACATGTCGGACAGCTCTGGAAACACCATATATTTT. The encoded protein is CASSDSNMSDSSGNTIYF.